The subject of this entry is one TCR beta chain. Antigen: not known. Trimming stripped 8 bases from V and 5 bases from J, with 17 bases between. This CDR3 contains 14 residues. Germline V CDR1 and CDR2: LGHNA, YNFKEQ. With RNA at 10%, 30% or 50%, naive CD8 libraries came from approximately 22,000 to 940,000 sorted cells. Via MiXCR, TCRdb re-called the PCR reads, giving one row per CDR3 protein. Among about 640,000 distinct CDR3 sequences listed, about 20% were seen once. This specimen comes from a study of molecular identifiers for immune sequencing clone quantification. Study-wide context: In replicates, RNA from roughly 18,000 or 92,000 naive CD8 cells was split five ways, four sequenced. Overall study results and limits: Beyond 20 RNA copies, clones held over 99% of effector molecules, compared with under 1% in naive cells.

Sequencing was performed on naive CD8+ T cells from blood, with Jurkat cell RNA spiked in. Documented subset: FACS-sorted CD8+CD4-CCR7+CD45RA+ naive T cells. V is TRBV4-2 and J is TRBJ2-3, with D perhaps being TRBD1 or TRBD2 (5 bases each). The sequence derives from a human donor in good health. Some libraries in this study had Jurkat cell RNA spiked in. CDR3 DNA: TGTGCCAGCGGGGGTCGGCTCCCGGGAGATACGCAGTATTTT. Protein sequence: CASGGRLPGDTQYF.